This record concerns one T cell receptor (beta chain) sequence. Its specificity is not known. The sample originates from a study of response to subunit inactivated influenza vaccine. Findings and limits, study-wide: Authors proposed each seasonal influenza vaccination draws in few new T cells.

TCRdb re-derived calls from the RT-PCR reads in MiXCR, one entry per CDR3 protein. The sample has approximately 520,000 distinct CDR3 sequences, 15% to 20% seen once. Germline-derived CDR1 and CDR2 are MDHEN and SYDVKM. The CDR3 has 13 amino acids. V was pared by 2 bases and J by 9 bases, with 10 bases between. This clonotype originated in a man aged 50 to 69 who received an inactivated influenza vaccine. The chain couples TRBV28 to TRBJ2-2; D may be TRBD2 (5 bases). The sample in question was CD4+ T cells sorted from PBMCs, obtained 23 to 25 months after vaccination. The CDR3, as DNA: TGTGCCAGCAGTTTAAGGGAGCGCCGGGAGCTGTTTTTT. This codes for CASSLRERRELFF.